These T cell receptor beta chains were read from a single sample in a study of T cell repertoires in cytomegalovirus infection. In TCRdb, the reads were re-called with MiXCR into one record per CDR3 protein. This sample has over 300,000 distinct CDR3 sequences, with about a sixth found just once. Sequencing was carried out using PBMCs. These receptors were collected from a human donor in good health (CMV status not recorded). Some clones in this sample may be carry-over from other donors' samples. Both conserved end residues are part of each CDR3. Fields, in order: J gene, D gene, clone size, V gene, CDR3 protein, CDR3 DNA. The D gene is left open where the match is weak. The size of a clone is reported for some rows only, either as once, few or many, or as a class for expanded clones.

j_call: TRBJ1-2; d_call: TRBD1; clone_size: NA; v_call: TRBV4-1; cdr3_aa: CASSQNGQAIYGYTF; cdr3_nt: TGTGCCAGCAGCCAAAACGGACAGGCTATTTATGGCTACACCTTC
j_call: TRBJ1-5; d_call: TRBD1; clone_size: many; v_call: TRBV4-1; cdr3_aa: CASSQDRRDSRQPQHF; cdr3_nt: TGCGCCAGCAGCCAAGATCGGAGGGACAGTCGGCAGCCCCAGCATTTT
j_call: TRBJ2-5; d_call: TRBD2; clone_size: many; v_call: TRBV7-2; cdr3_aa: CASRHSGGGETQYF; cdr3_nt: TGTGCCAGCAGACATAGCGGGGGGGGAGAGACCCAGTACTTC
j_call: TRBJ2-5; d_call: NA; clone_size: NA; v_call: TRBV5-6; cdr3_aa: CASSAEAGPGVTQYF; cdr3_nt: TGTGCCAGCAGCGCCGAGGCGGGACCAGGAGTGACCCAGTACTTC
j_call: TRBJ2-7; d_call: TRBD1; clone_size: few; v_call: TRBV28; cdr3_aa: CASSGTGRTGRYEQYF; cdr3_nt: TGTGCCAGCAGTGGAACGGGGAGGACAGGGAGGTACGAGCAGTACTTC
j_call: TRBJ2-6; d_call: NA; clone_size: few; v_call: TRBV10-3; cdr3_aa: CAISDDGANVLTF; cdr3_nt: TGTGCCATCAGCGACGATGGGGCCAACGTCCTGACTTTC
j_call: TRBJ1-5; d_call: NA; clone_size: few; v_call: TRBV19; cdr3_aa: CASSIWGAAFGGPNQPQHF; cdr3_nt: TGTGCCAGTAGTATTTGGGGCGCGGCATTTGGGGGGCCCAATCAGCCCCAGCATTTT
j_call: TRBJ2-1; d_call: TRBD1; clone_size: many; v_call: TRBV12-3/TRBV12-4; cdr3_aa: CASRAPGGADNEQFF; cdr3_nt: TGTGCCAGCAGGGCCCCAGGGGGCGCCGACAATGAGCAGTTCTTC
j_call: TRBJ1-5; d_call: NA; clone_size: NA; v_call: TRBV4-1; cdr3_aa: CASSQYTKGNNQPQHF; cdr3_nt: TGCGCCAGCAGCCAATATACCAAGGGGAACAATCAGCCCCAGCATTTT
j_call: TRBJ2-3; d_call: NA; clone_size: many; v_call: TRBV7-2; cdr3_aa: CASSLMRGSTDTQYF; cdr3_nt: TGTGCCAGCAGCTTAATGAGGGGAAGCACAGATACGCAGTATTTT
j_call: TRBJ2-2; d_call: TRBD1; clone_size: few; v_call: TRBV6-6; cdr3_aa: CASIVQGAENTGELFF; cdr3_nt: TGTGCCAGCATCGTACAGGGGGCTGAAAACACCGGGGAGCTGTTTTTT
j_call: TRBJ2-7; d_call: TRBD1; clone_size: many; v_call: TRBV7-2; cdr3_aa: CASSLGQGVTYEQYF; cdr3_nt: TGTGCCAGCAGCTTAGGACAGGGAGTTACGTACGAGCAGTACTTC
j_call: TRBJ2-4; d_call: NA; clone_size: few; v_call: TRBV6-6; cdr3_aa: CASSNEGKVAKNIQYF; cdr3_nt: TGTGCCAGCAGTAACGAGGGGAAGGTGGCCAAAAACATTCAGTACTTC
j_call: TRBJ1-6; d_call: TRBD1; clone_size: many; v_call: TRBV6-5; cdr3_aa: CACTGGNSPLHF; cdr3_nt: TGTGCCTGCACAGGGGGTAATTCACCCCTCCACTTT
j_call: TRBJ1-2; d_call: NA; clone_size: NA; v_call: TRBV11-2; cdr3_aa: CASSLDHGGRDGYTF; cdr3_nt: TGTGCCAGCAGCTTAGATCATGGGGGTAGGGATGGCTACACCTTC
j_call: TRBJ2-4; d_call: TRBD2; clone_size: NA; v_call: TRBV3-1; cdr3_aa: CASSPGGGAGRTKNIQYF; cdr3_nt: TGTGCCAGCAGCCCGGGCGGGGGGGCAGGCAGAACCAAAAACATTCAGTACTTC
j_call: TRBJ2-1; d_call: TRBD2; clone_size: NA; v_call: TRBV12-3/TRBV12-4; cdr3_aa: CASSSRAGGHDNEQFF; cdr3_nt: TGTGCCAGCAGTAGCAGAGCGGGGGGCCATGACAATGAGCAGTTCTTC
j_call: TRBJ1-1; d_call: NA; clone_size: many; v_call: TRBV5-6; cdr3_aa: CASSFRVGPDTEAFF; cdr3_nt: TGTGCCAGCAGCTTTAGGGTGGGTCCGGACACTGAAGCTTTCTTT
j_call: TRBJ2-3; d_call: NA; clone_size: few; v_call: TRBV6-5; cdr3_aa: CASSYGLGDTQYF; cdr3_nt: TGTGCCAGCAGTTACGGGCTAGGGGATACGCAGTATTTT
j_call: TRBJ2-3; d_call: NA; clone_size: NA; v_call: TRBV11-2; cdr3_aa: CASSLDVWAVPDTQYF; cdr3_nt: TGTGCCAGCAGCTTAGATGTGTGGGCAGTTCCAGATACGCAGTATTTT
j_call: TRBJ2-7; d_call: NA; clone_size: NA; v_call: TRBV20-1; cdr3_aa: CSARDGRVEEQYF; cdr3_nt: TGCAGTGCTAGAGATGGTAGGGTGGAAGAGCAGTACTTC
j_call: TRBJ2-7; d_call: NA; clone_size: few; v_call: TRBV7-9; cdr3_aa: CASSLQEAF; cdr3_nt: TGTGCCAGCAGCTTGCAAGAGGCCTTT
j_call: TRBJ1-2; d_call: NA; clone_size: many; v_call: TRBV6-1; cdr3_aa: CASSEGDWGTYGYTF; cdr3_nt: TGTGCCAGCAGTGAAGGGGACTGGGGGACTTATGGCTACACCTTC
j_call: TRBJ2-3; d_call: NA; clone_size: many; v_call: TRBV4-2; cdr3_aa: CASSQHPLGGDTQYF; cdr3_nt: TGTGCCAGCAGCCAACACCCCCTGGGCGGAGATACGCAGTATTTT
j_call: TRBJ2-5; d_call: NA; clone_size: few; v_call: TRBV4-1; cdr3_aa: CASSQGTRGLVETQYF; cdr3_nt: TGCGCCAGCAGCCAAGGGACCCGGGGGCTGGTAGAGACCCAGTACTTC
j_call: TRBJ1-1; d_call: TRBD1; clone_size: NA; v_call: TRBV7-9; cdr3_aa: CASSPRSGGWDTEAFF; cdr3_nt: TGTGCCAGCAGCCCAAGGTCAGGGGGTTGGGACACTGAAGCTTTCTTT
j_call: TRBJ1-2; d_call: NA; clone_size: NA; v_call: TRBV3-1; cdr3_aa: CASSRPGQGSRGYTF; cdr3_nt: TGTGCCAGCAGCCGACCCGGGCAGGGCAGTAGAGGCTACACCTTC
j_call: TRBJ2-7; d_call: NA; clone_size: few; v_call: TRBV18; cdr3_aa: CASSPGVIRAHEQYF; cdr3_nt: TGTGCCAGCTCACCCGGGGTCATCAGGGCCCACGAGCAGTACTTC
j_call: TRBJ1-4; d_call: NA; clone_size: few; v_call: TRBV7-9; cdr3_aa: CASSKFATNEKLFF; cdr3_nt: TGTGCCAGCAGCAAGTTTGCAACTAATGAAAAACTGTTTTTT
j_call: TRBJ1-4; d_call: NA; clone_size: NA; v_call: TRBV5-6; cdr3_aa: CASSLFGWGEKLFF; cdr3_nt: TGTGCCAGCAGCTTGTTCGGGTGGGGTGAAAAACTGTTTTTT
j_call: TRBJ2-5; d_call: TRBD2; clone_size: NA; v_call: TRBV5-4; cdr3_aa: CASSLQAGGEQETQYF; cdr3_nt: TGTGCCAGCAGCTTGCAAGCGGGGGGAGAGCAAGAGACCCAGTACTTC
j_call: TRBJ2-6; d_call: NA; clone_size: NA; v_call: TRBV6-6; cdr3_aa: CAGGRPYSGANVLTF; cdr3_nt: TGTGCGGGGGGCAGACCATACTCTGGGGCCAACGTCCTGACTTTC
j_call: TRBJ1-1; d_call: NA; clone_size: NA; v_call: TRBV29-1; cdr3_aa: CSVEGPGLGGVTEAFF; cdr3_nt: TGCAGCGTTGAAGGCCCCGGGCTCGGGGGGGTCACTGAAGCTTTCTTT
j_call: TRBJ1-5; d_call: TRBD1; clone_size: many; v_call: TRBV28; cdr3_aa: CASRDRKGNQPQHF; cdr3_nt: TGTGCCAGCCGGGACAGGAAAGGCAATCAGCCCCAGCATTTT
j_call: TRBJ2-7; d_call: NA; clone_size: many; v_call: TRBV7-2; cdr3_aa: CASSPGPTYEQYF; cdr3_nt: TGTGCCAGCAGCCCCGGTCCTACCTACGAGCAGTACTTC
j_call: TRBJ1-1; d_call: NA; clone_size: many; v_call: TRBV7-2; cdr3_aa: CASSTTGFGNTEAFF; cdr3_nt: TGTGCCAGCAGCACAACAGGGTTCGGGAACACTGAAGCTTTCTTT
j_call: TRBJ1-2; d_call: NA; clone_size: NA; v_call: TRBV7-9; cdr3_aa: CASSLVRAYDGYTF; cdr3_nt: TGTGCCAGCAGCTTAGTCCGGGCCTACGATGGCTACACCTTC